Each of the 32 T cell receptor beta chains below was sequenced from the same sample in a study of human T cells and chemical hapten exposure. The time point was: pre-sensitization, week 0. As for treatment: therapeutic diphenylcyclopropenone sensitization with weekly scalp DPC. TCRdb processed the RACE reads anew with MiXCR; each CDR3 protein has one entry. Here the sample spans 180,000 or so distinct CDR3 sequences, roughly 30% being singletons. The sequenced sample was whole blood, obtained in connection with sensitization to the hapten diphenylcyclopropenone (DPC). These receptors all stem from a young woman with alopecia areata. Some clones in this sample may be carry-over from other donors' samples.

This clonotype was detected once. The genes are TRBV5-1 and TRBJ2-5; D possibly corresponds to TRBD2 (5 bases). The germline V and J ends were trimmed by 0 bases and 5 bases, with 14 bases remaining between them. Germline lookup yields CDR1 SGHRS and CDR2 YFSETQ. The CDR3 covers 15 residues. The CDR3 nucleotides read TGCGCCAGCAGCTTGGCGACTACACTGAGGGAGACCCAGTACTTC. This sequence encodes CASSLATTLRETQYF.

The V and J genes are TRBV7-2 and TRBJ2-3, with 11 bases matching TRBD2. The length of the CDR3 is 16 residues. The junction had 4 bases not matched to a gene; V was cut back by 5 bases and J by 0 bases. CDR1 and CDR2 (germline): SGHTA, FQGNSA. Here the CDR3 reads CASSVLAGVSTDTQYF. The CDR3 bases are TGTGCCAGCAGCGTACTAGCGGGAGTCAGCACAGATACGCAGTATTTT.

This clonotype was detected only a few times. This rearrangement joins TRBV7-3 to TRBJ2-1; D could derive from TRBD1 or TRBD2 (5 bases each). Germline CDR1 is SGHTA and CDR2 is FQGTGA. V gave up 5 bases and J gave up 0 bases, with 5 bases separating them. This CDR3 comprises 13 residues. The DNA of the CDR3 is TGTGCCAGCAGCGGGGGCTCCTACAATGAGCAGTTCTTC. Translating it yields CASSGGSYNEQFF.

This chain joins TRBV7-2 and TRBJ1-5; D possibly corresponds to TRBD1 (5 bases). CDR3 length equals 15 residues. Germline assignment: CDR1 SGHTA and CDR2 FQGNSA. V lost 2 bases and J lost 4, with 12 bases in between. The CDR3 loop is CASSLISWGNQPQHF. The CDR3 region has the DNA TGTGCCAGCAGCTTAATTTCCTGGGGGAATCAGCCCCAGCATTTT.

This chain links TRBV6-1 with TRBJ1-5, with D perhaps matching TRBD1 (5 bases). The germline V gene has CDR1 MNHNS and CDR2 SASEGT. The CDR3 sequence is 18 residues long. The V end lost 2 bases, the J end lost 4 bases, and 21 bases lay between the germline ends. The DNA of the CDR3 is TGTGCCAGCAGTGAAACGGGGTGGGGAAGGGGACGAAATCAGCCCCAGCATTTT. Protein: CASSETGWGRGRNQPQHF.

This clonotype was recorded a few times. This chain uses TRBV4-2 with TRBJ1-2; TRBD1 matches 11 bases. This CDR3 spans 15 amino acids. Germline values: CDR1 LGHNA, CDR2 YNFKEQ. The V gene end was trimmed by 0 bases and the J gene end by 4 bases; junction bases not matched to a gene: 1. The CDR3 sequence: CASSQDGQGAYGYTF. For the CDR3, the DNA is TGTGCCAGCAGCCAAGATGGACAGGGGGCCTATGGCTACACCTTC.

There are a few counts of this clonotype. J is TRBJ1-2 and V is TRBV5-5, with D unresolved. V was trimmed by 2 bases and J by 9 bases, leaving 17 bases between them. The CDR3 covers 14 residues. Germline V gene lookup returns CDR1 SGHKS and CDR2 YYEKEE (reference sequence). The CDR3 here is CASSLEFGLTRYTF. The CDR3, as DNA: TGTGCCAGCAGCTTAGAATTCGGACTTACTCGCTACACCTTC.

The rearrangement links TRBV12-3 or TRBV12-4 to TRBJ1-1; D call uncertain. The V end lost 3 bases, the J end lost 7 bases, and 6 bases lay between the germline ends. The CDR3 has 11 amino acids. CDR3 protein: CASSLGSEAFF. The CDR3 nucleotides are TGTGCCAGCAGTTTGGGCAGTGAAGCTTTCTTT.

The chain recombines TRBV4-3 with TRBJ2-6; D is unresolved. V was clipped by 0 bases and J by 0 bases, with 6 bases between them. Germline CDR1 reads LGHNA; CDR2 reads YSLEER. CDR3 length equals 16 residues. The CDR3 coding sequence is TGCGCCAGCAGCCAAGATATAAGCTCTGGGGCCAACGTCCTGACTTTC. It translates to CASSQDISSGANVLTF.

By frequency in the sample, this clonotype is medium-sized. This chain links TRBV29-1 with TRBJ1-2, with D uncertain. V was clipped by 1 base and J by 1 base, with 7 bases between them. The CDR3 sequence is 13 residues long. Germline V gives CDR1 SQVTM, CDR2 ANQGSEA. The CDR3 sequence is CSVEGMDNYGYTF. CDR3 nucleotide sequence: TGCAGCGTTGAAGGAATGGATAACTATGGCTACACCTTC.

This chain joins TRBV7-9 and TRBJ1-1; perhaps TRBD1 as D (6 bases). Between the trimmed V and J ends, which lost 4 bases and 8 bases, there was a span of 14 bases. Germline CDR1 SEHNR, CDR2 FQNEAQ (reference sequence). The CDR3 covers 13 residues. This chain's CDR3 is CASSWGQETEAFF. CDR3 nucleotide sequence: TGTGCCAGCAGCTGGGGGCAGGAGACCGAAGCTTTCTTT.

J is TRBJ1-5 and V is TRBV28, with TRBD1 identical over 9 bases. Germline CDR1 MDHEN, CDR2 SYDVKM. The trim removed 2 bases at V and 8 bases at J, leaving 7 bases unmatched. The CDR3 consists of 15 residues. CDR3 bases: TGTGCCAGCAGTTTACCGGACAGGGACAGGGAGCCCCAGCATTTT. Its translation is CASSLPDRDREPQHF.

In this sample, this clonotype turned up a few times. The rearrangement links TRBV7-2 to TRBJ2-5; 11 positions agree with TRBD2. Germline V CDR1 and CDR2: SGHTA, FQGNSA. The CDR3 consists of 16 residues. The trim removed 4 bases at V and 2 bases at J, leaving 6 bases unmatched. Written as DNA, the CDR3 is TGTGCCAGCAGCTCGGGACTAGCGGTCAGACAAGAGACCCAGTACTTC. It yields the protein CASSSGLAVRQETQYF.

The chain employs TRBV28 and TRBJ2-7; TRBD2 agrees at 7 bases. Losses at the gene ends were 5 bases for V and 5 bases for J; bases not matched to a gene: 3. The germline CDR1 and CDR2 sequences are MDHEN and SYDVKM. This CDR3 contains 12 residues. Here the CDR3 DNA reads TGTGCCAGCAGTAGCGGGGCCCACGAGCAGTACTTC. Translation gives CASSSGAHEQYF.

This clonotype was counted only a few times. This chain links TRBV2 with TRBJ2-5; no firm D call. V was trimmed by 5 bases and J by 5 bases, leaving 12 bases between them. The CDR3 length is 13 residues. Looked up from germline, CDR1 is SNHLY and CDR2 is FYNNEI. The CDR3 protein is CASSSVVAETQYF. In DNA, the CDR3 is TGTGCCAGCAGTTCCGTCGTAGCTGAGACCCAGTACTTC.

The CDR3 DNA sequence: TGTGCCAGCAGTGGACAGTTGAACACTGAAGCTTTCTTT. Translating gives CASSGQLNTEAFF. J is TRBJ1-1 and V is TRBV6-2 or TRBV6-3, with D perhaps TRBD1 (6 bases). CDR1 is MNHEY and CDR2 is SVGEGT in the germline V gene. V lost 5 bases and J lost 0, with 7 bases in between. This CDR3 has 13 residues.

This clonotype was seen only a few times. J is TRBJ2-2 and V is TRBV3-1; 8 positions agree with TRBD2. Germline CDR1 reads LGHDT; CDR2 reads YNNKEL (reference sequence). The V gene end was trimmed by 1 base and the J gene end by 4 bases; junction bases not matched to a gene: 2. The CDR3 spans 15 residues. CDR3: CASSQASGLTGELFF. DNA for the CDR3: TGTGCCAGCAGCCAAGCTAGCGGGCTCACCGGGGAGCTGTTTTTT.

This chain uses TRBV3-1 with TRBJ2-1; D tentatively reads TRBD1 or TRBD2 (5 bases each). In germline, CDR1 is LGHDT, CDR2 YNNKEL (reference sequence). The germline V and J ends were trimmed by 0 bases and 13 bases, with 19 bases remaining between them. The CDR3 length is 15 residues. CDR3 loop: CASSQEVMGRPYQFF. CDR3 coding DNA: TGTGCCAGCAGCCAAGAAGTAATGGGACGCCCCTACCAGTTCTTC.

This clonotype was seen more than once but under ten times. The chain couples TRBV6-2 or TRBV6-3 to TRBJ1-5, with D perhaps TRBD1 (6 bases). Germline V lookup: CDR1 MNHEY, CDR2 SVGEGT. There are 15 residues in the CDR3. The germline V and J ends were trimmed by 6 bases and 7 bases, with 19 bases remaining between them. The CDR3 protein is CASRSLGGSGQPQHF. DNA for the CDR3: TGTGCCAGCAGGTCCCTGGGGGGCTCAGGGCAGCCCCAGCATTTT.

For the CDR3, the DNA is TGTGCCAGCTCACCTAGGGCCCTAGGGGTTGGGACTGAAGCTTTCTTT. Its translation: CASSPRALGVGTEAFF. The chain recombines TRBV18 with TRBJ1-1; TRBD1 is a possible D gene (5 bases). In germline, CDR1 is KGHSH, CDR2 LQKENI. This CDR3 region has 16 residues. The V gene lost 3 bases and the J gene lost 5 bases, with 19 bases spanning the gap.

This clonotype has at least ten counts. V gene TRBV4-1 combines with J gene TRBJ2-6; D gene ambiguous. The CDR3 is 18 amino acids. Trimming cost V 1 base and J 0 bases, with 13 bases left between them. Germline CDR1 is MGHRA and CDR2 is YSYEKL. The DNA for the CDR3 is TGCGCCAGCAGCCAAGTTGACATGGGCTTCTCTGGGGCCAACGTCCTGACTTTC. This gives the protein CASSQVDMGFSGANVLTF.

The J gene is TRBJ1-6, the V gene TRBV28; possibly TRBD1 for D (6 bases). The CDR3 runs 15 residues. V lost 1 base and J 7 bases, leaving 11 bases between the germline ends. Germline V gives CDR1 MDHEN, CDR2 SYDVKM. As DNA, the CDR3 is TGTGCCAGCAGTTTATACAGGGTGGAGAATTCACCCCTCCACTTT. The encoded protein is CASSLYRVENSPLHF.

This clonotype was seen more than once but under ten times. This chain joins TRBV29-1 and TRBJ1-2; D may be TRBD1 (5 bases). The CDR3 length is 14 residues. Trimming stripped 7 bases from V and 1 base from J, with 16 bases between. Germline loops: CDR1 SQVTM, CDR2 ANQGSEA. CDR3 DNA: TGCAGCGCCGGGGGACGGCCAAATAACTATGGCTACACCTTC. It yields the protein CSAGGRPNNYGYTF.

V gene TRBV9 combines with J gene TRBJ2-3; D not certain. Germline CDR1 SGDLS, CDR2 YYNGEE. The CDR3 has 14 residues. V was clipped by 6 bases and J by 2 bases, with 13 bases between them. CDR3 in DNA: TGTGCCAGCACCGCTGGGGTTGCCACAGATACGCAGTATTTT. Translation: CASTAGVATDTQYF.

This clonotype has more than one count but fewer than ten. V is TRBV30 and J is TRBJ1-5; D unresolved. Germline assignment: CDR1 GTSNPN and CDR2 SVGIG (reference sequence). Deletions cut 0 bases from V and 6 bases from J, with 6 bases between. The CDR3 sequence is 12 residues long. The CDR3 sequence: CAWSVGSQPQHF. For the CDR3, the DNA is TGTGCCTGGAGTGTAGGGAGTCAGCCCCAGCATTTT.

This chain links TRBV24-1 with TRBJ1-5, with a possible D match to TRBD1 (6 bases). Trimming took 3 bases from V and 0 from J, leaving 11 bases between them. The CDR3 runs to 16 residues. The germline V gene has CDR1 KGHDR and CDR2 SFDVKD. The CDR3 region is CATSDAGTSSNQPQHF. DNA for the CDR3: TGTGCCACCAGTGATGCCGGGACATCTAGCAATCAGCCCCAGCATTTT.

This clonotype was observed a few times. CDR3 sequence: CASSQVGGQKFGAFF. The CDR3 DNA reads TGCGCCAGCAGCCAAGTTGGAGGACAGAAGTTTGGAGCTTTCTTT. This chain uses TRBV4-3 with TRBJ1-1; D might be TRBD1 (6 bases). Germline V gives CDR1 LGHNA, CDR2 YSLEER. Trimming took 1 base from V and 10 from J, leaving 19 bases between them. This CDR3 contains 15 residues.

The J gene is TRBJ2-7, the V gene TRBV20-1; possibly TRBD1 or TRBD2 for D (6 bases each). The CDR3 covers 15 residues. The germline V gene has CDR1 DFQATT and CDR2 SNEGSKA (reference sequence). V dropped 0 bases and J dropped 0 bases, with 12 bases sitting between them. Here the CDR3 DNA reads TGCAGTGCTAGAGATCTAGGGGGGAGCTCCTACGAGCAGTACTTC. Protein product: CSARDLGGSSYEQYF.

The rearrangement uses TRBV6-5 and TRBJ2-3, with D perhaps TRBD1 or TRBD2 (5 bases each). Trimming cost V 0 bases and J 0 bases, with 7 bases left between them. CDR1 is MNHEY and CDR2 is SVGAGI in the germline V gene. There are 15 residues in the CDR3. The CDR3 DNA sequence: TGTGCCAGCAGTTACTCGGGGGTCAGCACAGATACGCAGTATTTT. This gives the protein CASSYSGVSTDTQYF.

V usage is TRBV5-6 and J usage is TRBJ1-5, with D maybe TRBD1 (6 bases). The germline gives CDR1 SGHDT, CDR2 YYEEEE. V lost 5 bases and J lost 0, with 12 bases in between. This CDR3 has 15 residues. The CDR3 protein is CASRNWGLSNQPQHF. The CDR3 DNA follows: TGTGCCAGCAGGAATTGGGGGCTTAGCAATCAGCCCCAGCATTTT.

The rearrangement joins TRBV7-2 to TRBJ2-7; no definite D call. Germline loops: CDR1 SGHTA, CDR2 FQGNSA. The CDR3 loop spans 15 amino acids. Trimming removed 1 base at V and 0 bases at J, with 10 bases between. The CDR3 is CASSLVMVSSYEQYF. The CDR3 DNA sequence: TGTGCCAGCAGCTTAGTTATGGTCAGCTCCTACGAGCAGTACTTC.

The sample holds a few counts of this clonotype. J is TRBJ2-1 and V is TRBV4-1; D may be TRBD2 (5 bases). In germline, CDR1 is MGHRA, CDR2 YSYEKL. The CDR3 runs 15 residues. Trimming cost V 5 bases and J 4 bases, with 15 bases left between them. CDR3 sequence reads: CASSRAVTRYNEQFF. The DNA for the CDR3 is TGCGCCAGCAGCAGAGCGGTTACCCGTTACAATGAGCAGTTCTTC.